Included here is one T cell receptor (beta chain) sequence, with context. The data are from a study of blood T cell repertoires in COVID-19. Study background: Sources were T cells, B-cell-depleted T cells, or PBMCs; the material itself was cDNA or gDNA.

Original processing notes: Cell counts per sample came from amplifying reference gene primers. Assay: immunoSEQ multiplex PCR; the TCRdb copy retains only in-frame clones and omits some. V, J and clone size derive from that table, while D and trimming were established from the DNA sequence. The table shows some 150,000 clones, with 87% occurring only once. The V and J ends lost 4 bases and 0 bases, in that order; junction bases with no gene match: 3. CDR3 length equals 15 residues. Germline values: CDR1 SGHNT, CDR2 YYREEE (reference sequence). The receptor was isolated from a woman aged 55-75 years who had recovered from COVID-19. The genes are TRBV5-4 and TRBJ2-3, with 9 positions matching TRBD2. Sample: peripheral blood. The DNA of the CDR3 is TGTGCCAGCAGCCCTAGCGGGGCCAGCACAGATACGCAGTATTTT. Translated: CASSPSGASTDTQYF.